This T cell receptor beta chain was captured in a study of T cell responses to AZD1222 COVID-19 vaccine. Whole-study findings and limits: At study baseline, merely five or six AZD1222 recipients were seropositive. The span of vaccine-associated CD4 TCRs extended across spike, with dominance at 160-218 and 743-854.

A word on this clone: What it recognizes is unknown.

The CDR3 is 15 amino acids. V was shortened by 3 bases and J by 4 bases, with 18 bases between the two germline ends. The germline CDR1 and CDR2 sequences are DFQATT and SNEGSKA (reference sequence). The assay was immunoSEQ multiplex PCR, and TCRdb's table has in-frame clones only and misses some. Among about 35,000 clones listed, 70% to 90% were seen once. This receptor was identified in an adult who received the AZD1222 COVID-19 vaccine. The sequencing used peripheral blood, collected 28 days after the second AZD1222 dose. The chain carries TRBV20-1 and TRBJ1-2; D call uncertain. This CDR3 is CSASSPGQNPYGYTF. The DNA for the CDR3 is TGCAGTGCTAGTTCCCCCGGGCAGAACCCCTATGGCTACACCTTC.